The following is a T cell receptor beta chain sequence with its context. Its antigen is unidentified. This entry belongs to a study of shared clonotypes between healthy human individuals. About the study: Aged between 18 and 49, the donors were a couple of women and a few men.

V lost 1 base and J 8 bases, leaving 17 bases between the germline ends. This CDR3 region has 16 residues. The germline gives CDR1 MNHNS, CDR2 SASEGT. Assay used: immunoSEQ multiplex PCR; TCRdb lists only in-frame clones, some missing. The sample shows about 960,000 clones, about three quarters of them seen only once. Findings and caveats of the study: The study generally estimated greater richness for naive than memory subsets.

This clonotype originated in a man aged 18 to 35 in good health. Sequenced material: memory CD4+ T cells sorted from blood. Regarding subset: CD45RA-negative fraction. The chain employs TRBV6-1 and TRBJ2-2; possible D gene TRBD2, 6 bases. The CDR3 DNA reads TGTGCCAGCAGTGAAGTGGCGGGAAGAGGTAGAGGGGAGCTGTTTTTT. Its translation is CASSEVAGRGRGELFF.